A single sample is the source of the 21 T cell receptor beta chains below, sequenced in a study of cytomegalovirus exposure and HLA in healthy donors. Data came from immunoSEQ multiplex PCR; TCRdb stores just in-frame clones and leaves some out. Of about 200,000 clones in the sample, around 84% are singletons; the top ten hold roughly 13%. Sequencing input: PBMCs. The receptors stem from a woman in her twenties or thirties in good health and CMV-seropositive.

The CDR3 protein is CASNSAILAGNEQYF. In DNA, the CDR3 is TGTGCCAGCAACTCAGCCATACTAGCGGGCAACGAGCAGTACTTC. V usage is TRBV7-9 and J usage is TRBJ2-7, with 9 bases that match TRBD2. This CDR3 region has 15 residues. CDR1 is SEHNR, CDR2 FQNEAQ, per germline (reference sequence). Trimming removed 7 bases from V and 5 bases from J; junction bases left unmatched: 12. The full variable domain, completed using reference TRBV7-9 and TRBJ2-7, is DTGVSQNPRHKITKRGQNVTFRCDPISEHNRLYWYRQTLGQGPEFLTYFQNEAQLEKSRLLSDRFSAERPKGSFSTLEIQRTEQGDSAMYLCASNSAILAGNEQYFGPGTRLTVT.

This CDR3 reads CATSRDGASGRTQYF. The CDR3 DNA sequence: TGTGCCACCAGCAGAGATGGTGCCAGCGGACGTACGCAGTATTTT. The genes are TRBV15 and TRBJ2-3; perhaps TRBD2 as D (5 bases). From germline, CDR1 is LNHNV and CDR2 YYDKDF (reference sequence). Trimming stripped 0 bases from V and 8 bases from J, with 15 bases between. There are 15 residues in the CDR3.

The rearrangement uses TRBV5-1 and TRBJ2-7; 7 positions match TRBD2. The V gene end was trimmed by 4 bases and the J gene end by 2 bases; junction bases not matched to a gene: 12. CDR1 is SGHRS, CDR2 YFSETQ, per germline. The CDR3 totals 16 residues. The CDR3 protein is CASSLTSLAITYEQYF. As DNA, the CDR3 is TGCGCCAGCAGCCTGACTAGCCTTGCGATTACCTACGAGCAGTACTTC.

The CDR3 DNA is TGTGCCAGCAGCTTGCCGGGAGTCATGAACACTGAAGCTTTCTTT. The encoded protein is CASSLPGVMNTEAFF. The chain links TRBV5-6 to TRBJ1-1; D is uncertain. Germline CDR1 is SGHDT and CDR2 is YYEEEE. The CDR3 totals 15 residues. V lost 1 base and J lost 0, with 10 bases in between.

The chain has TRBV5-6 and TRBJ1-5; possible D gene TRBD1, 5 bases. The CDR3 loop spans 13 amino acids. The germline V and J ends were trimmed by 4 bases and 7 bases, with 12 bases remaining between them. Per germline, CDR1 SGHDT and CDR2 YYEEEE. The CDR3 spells CASSAQGLQPQHF. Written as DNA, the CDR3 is TGTGCCAGCAGCGCCCAGGGTTTGCAGCCCCAGCATTTT.

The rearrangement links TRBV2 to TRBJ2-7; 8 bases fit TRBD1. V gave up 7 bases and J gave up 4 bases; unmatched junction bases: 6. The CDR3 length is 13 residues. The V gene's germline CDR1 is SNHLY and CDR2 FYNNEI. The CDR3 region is CASTGQGGYEQYF. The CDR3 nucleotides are TGTGCCAGCACTGGACAGGGTGGTTACGAGCAGTACTTC.

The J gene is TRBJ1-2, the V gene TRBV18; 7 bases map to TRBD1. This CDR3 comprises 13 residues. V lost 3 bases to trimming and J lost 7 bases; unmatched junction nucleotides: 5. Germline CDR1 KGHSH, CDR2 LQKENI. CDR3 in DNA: TGTGCCAGCTCACCCCGAACAGGGGTTGGCTACACCTTC. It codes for CASSPRTGVGYTF.

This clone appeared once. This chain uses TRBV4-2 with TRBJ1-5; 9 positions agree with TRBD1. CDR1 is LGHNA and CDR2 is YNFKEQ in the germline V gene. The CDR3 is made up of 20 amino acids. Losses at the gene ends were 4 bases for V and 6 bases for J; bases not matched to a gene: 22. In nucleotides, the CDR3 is TGTGCCAGCAGCCCTAATAAAGGGGAGTGGACAGGGGCCTACGGTCAGCCCCAGCATTTT. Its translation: CASSPNKGEWTGAYGQPQHF.

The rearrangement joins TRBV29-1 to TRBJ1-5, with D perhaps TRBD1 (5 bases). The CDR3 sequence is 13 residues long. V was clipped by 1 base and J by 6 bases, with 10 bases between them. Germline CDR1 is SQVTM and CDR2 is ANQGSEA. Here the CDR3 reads CSVEAGSGQPQHF. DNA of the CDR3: TGCAGCGTTGAAGCAGGGTCCGGTCAGCCCCAGCATTTT.

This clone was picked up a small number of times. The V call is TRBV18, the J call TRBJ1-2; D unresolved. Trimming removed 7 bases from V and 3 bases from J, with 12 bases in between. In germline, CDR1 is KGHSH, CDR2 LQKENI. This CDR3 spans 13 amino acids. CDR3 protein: CASWQTLDYGYTF. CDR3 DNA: TGTGCCAGCTGGCAAACCTTGGACTATGGCTACACCTTC.

CDR3 sequence reads: CASSFDSTEAFF. In DNA, the CDR3 is TGTGCCAGCAGCTTCGACAGCACTGAAGCTTTCTTT. The chain combines TRBV5-4 with TRBJ1-1; weak D call: TRBD1 (5 bases). V lost 2 bases and J lost 4, with 6 bases in between. Per the germline V gene, CDR1 is SGHNT and CDR2 is YYREEE (reference sequence). CDR3 length: 12 residues.

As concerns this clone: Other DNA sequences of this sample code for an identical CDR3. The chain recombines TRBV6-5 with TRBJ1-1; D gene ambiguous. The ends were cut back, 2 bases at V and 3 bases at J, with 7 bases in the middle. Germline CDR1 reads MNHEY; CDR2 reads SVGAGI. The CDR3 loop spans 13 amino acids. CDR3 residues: CASSYEGDTEAFF. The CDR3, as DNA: TGTGCCAGCAGTTACGAGGGAGACACTGAAGCTTTCTTT.

Here the CDR3 reads CSGKESERFGELFF. The CDR3 DNA is TGCAGCGGGAAGGAGTCAGAGAGATTCGGGGAGCTGTTTTTT. The chain carries TRBV29-1 and TRBJ2-2; D remains unclear. Between the trimmed V and J ends, which lost 7 bases and 7 bases, there was a span of 19 bases. CDR1 and CDR2 (germline): SQVTM, ANQGSEA. The length of the CDR3 is 14 residues.

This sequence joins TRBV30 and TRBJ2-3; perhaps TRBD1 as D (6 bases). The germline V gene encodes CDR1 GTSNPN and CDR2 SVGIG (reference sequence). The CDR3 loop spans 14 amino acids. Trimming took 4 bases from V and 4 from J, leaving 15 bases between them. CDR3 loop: CAWTTGRGADTQYF. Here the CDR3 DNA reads TGTGCCTGGACCACGGGCAGGGGCGCAGATACGCAGTATTTT.

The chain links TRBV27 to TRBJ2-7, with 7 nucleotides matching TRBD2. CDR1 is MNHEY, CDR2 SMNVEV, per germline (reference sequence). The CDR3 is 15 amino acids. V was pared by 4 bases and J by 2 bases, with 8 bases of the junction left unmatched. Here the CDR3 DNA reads TGTGCCAGCAGTTCAGCAAGGGAGGGCCCCTACGAGCAGTACTTC. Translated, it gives CASSSAREGPYEQYF.

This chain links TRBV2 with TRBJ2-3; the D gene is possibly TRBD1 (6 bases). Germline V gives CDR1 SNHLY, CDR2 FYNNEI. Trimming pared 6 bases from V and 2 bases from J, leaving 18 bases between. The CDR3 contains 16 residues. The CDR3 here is CASSNRDTAFTDTQYF. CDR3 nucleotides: TGTGCCAGCAGCAACCGGGACACAGCGTTCACAGATACGCAGTATTTT.

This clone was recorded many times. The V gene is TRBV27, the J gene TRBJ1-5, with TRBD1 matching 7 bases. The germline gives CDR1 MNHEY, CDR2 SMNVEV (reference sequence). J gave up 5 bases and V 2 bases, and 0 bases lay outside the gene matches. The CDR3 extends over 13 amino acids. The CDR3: CASSLQGDQPQHF. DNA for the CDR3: TGTGCCAGCAGTTTACAGGGGGATCAGCCCCAGCATTTT.

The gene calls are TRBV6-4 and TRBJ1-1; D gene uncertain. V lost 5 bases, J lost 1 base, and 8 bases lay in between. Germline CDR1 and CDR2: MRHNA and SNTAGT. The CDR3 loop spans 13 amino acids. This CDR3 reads CASSSAPNTEAFF. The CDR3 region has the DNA TGTGCCAGCAGTTCCGCGCCGAACACTGAAGCTTTCTTT.

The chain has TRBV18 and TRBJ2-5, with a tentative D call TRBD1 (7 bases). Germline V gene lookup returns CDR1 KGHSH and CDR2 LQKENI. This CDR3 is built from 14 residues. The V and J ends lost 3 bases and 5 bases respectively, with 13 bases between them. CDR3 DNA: TGTGCCAGCTCACCCCGGAGGGACAGTGAGACCCAGTACTTC. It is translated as CASSPRRDSETQYF.

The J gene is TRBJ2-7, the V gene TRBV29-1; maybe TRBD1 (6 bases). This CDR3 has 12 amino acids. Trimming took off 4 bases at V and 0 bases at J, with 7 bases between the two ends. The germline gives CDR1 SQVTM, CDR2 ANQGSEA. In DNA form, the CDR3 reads TGCAGCGTTGCAGGGGACTCCTACGAGCAGTACTTC. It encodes CSVAGDSYEQYF.

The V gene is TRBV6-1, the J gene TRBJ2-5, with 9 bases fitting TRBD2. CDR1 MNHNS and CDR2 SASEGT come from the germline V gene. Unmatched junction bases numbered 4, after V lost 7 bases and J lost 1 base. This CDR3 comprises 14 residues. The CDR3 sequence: CASNSGRFQETQYF. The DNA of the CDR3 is TGTGCCAGCAACAGCGGGAGGTTCCAAGAGACCCAGTACTTC.